One and the same sample provided the 11 T cell receptor beta chains below, sequenced in a study of blood T cells in healthy people across ages. It was with a sample-barcoded 5' primer and a J-beta primer mix that a second PCR of roughly 7 to 12 cycles was run. TCRdb ran MiXCR on the 5' RACE reads and lists one entry per CDR3 protein. The sample has some 640,000 distinct CDR3 sequences; 49% are singletons. Source material: blood. The origin of the receptors is a woman in her sixties or seventies in good health.

Ten or more counts support this clonotype. The V and J genes are TRBV6-6 and TRBJ2-1; 8 positions match TRBD2. This CDR3 spans 19 amino acids. With V trimmed by 2 bases and J by 0 bases, 12 bases remained unmatched. Germline V CDR1 and CDR2: MNHNY, SVGAGI (reference sequence). CDR3 coding DNA: TGTGCCAGCAGTTACCCCCTAGTGGAGCGGGGGAGCTCCTACAATGAGCAGTTCTTC. Translated: CASSYPLVERGSSYNEQFF.

This clonotype was seen only a few times. The chain joins TRBV7-2 to TRBJ2-1; tentatively, D is TRBD2 (5 bases). V was trimmed by 1 base and J by 7 bases, leaving 20 bases between them. Germline assignment: CDR1 SGHTA and CDR2 FQGNSA. The CDR3 extends over 17 amino acids. This CDR3 is CASSLVALGKAQNEQFF. DNA for the CDR3: TGTGCCAGCAGCTTAGTAGCGTTGGGAAAGGCTCAAAATGAGCAGTTCTTC.

CDR3 DNA sequence: TGTGCCAGCAGTTTTCGAACAGGGCCCTACGAGCAGTACTTC. Protein: CASSFRTGPYEQYF. This sequence joins TRBV27 and TRBJ2-7, with D tentatively TRBD1 (6 bases). Germline-derived CDR1 and CDR2 are MNHEY and SMNVEV (reference sequence). Trimming removed 3 bases from V and 2 bases from J, with 11 bases in between. The CDR3 totals 14 residues.

A few counts support this clonotype. This chain links TRBV20-1 with TRBJ2-4; TRBD2 agrees at 8 bases. The CDR3 loop spans 14 amino acids. After removal of 3 bases from V and 4 bases from J, the junction contained 5 bases not matched to a gene. CDR1 is DFQATT, CDR2 SNEGSKA, per germline (reference sequence). The DNA for the CDR3 is TGCAGTGCTAGCCGGTCTAGCGGGAAAAACATTCAGTACTTC. Translating gives CSASRSSGKNIQYF.

This chain joins TRBV24-1 and TRBJ2-1; TRBD2 aligns across 12 bases. Losses at the gene ends were 3 bases for V and 3 bases for J; bases not matched to a gene: 2. Per the germline V gene, CDR1 is KGHDR and CDR2 is SFDVKD. This CDR3 contains 16 residues. The CDR3 sequence: CATSDGLAGNYNEQFF. In DNA, the CDR3 is TGTGCCACCAGTGATGGACTAGCGGGAAACTACAATGAGCAGTTCTTC.

The V call is TRBV7-9, the J call TRBJ2-1; tentative D call: TRBD1 (5 bases). CDR3 length: 16 amino acids. V was trimmed by 0 bases and J by 5 bases, leaving 14 bases between them. Per the germline V gene, CDR1 is SEHNR and CDR2 is FQNEAQ (reference sequence). CDR3 sequence reads: CASSLAAGLENNEQFF. The CDR3 bases are TGTGCCAGCAGCTTAGCGGCAGGGCTGGAGAACAATGAGCAGTTCTTC. The whole variable domain, filled in from reference TRBV7-9 and TRBJ2-1, reads DTGVSQNPRHKITKRGQNVTFRCDPISEHNRLYWYRQTLGQGPEFLTYFQNEAQLEKSRLLSDRFSAERPKGSFSTLEIQRTEQGDSAMYLCASSLAAGLENNEQFFGPGTRLTVL.

The J gene is TRBJ2-1, the V gene TRBV5-4; D is unclear. The CDR3 loop spans 15 amino acids. Per germline, CDR1 SGHNT and CDR2 YYREEE (reference sequence). The V gene lost 1 base and the J gene lost 1 base, with 9 bases spanning the gap. This CDR3 is CASSLSLMSYNEQFF. In DNA, the CDR3 is TGTGCCAGCAGCTTGTCATTGATGTCCTACAATGAGCAGTTCTTC. Variable domain in full (rest from reference TRBV5-4 and TRBJ2-1): ETGVTQSPTHLIKTRGQQVTLRCSSQSGHNTVSWYQQALGQGPQFIFQYYREEENGRGNFPPRFSGLQFPNYSSELNVNALELDDSALYLCASSLSLMSYNEQFFGPGTRLTVL.

About this clonotype itself: One end of the junction varies from germline; a read error may be responsible. This rearrangement joins TRBV20-1 to TRBJ1-5; 8 nucleotides match TRBD1. Germline assignment: CDR1 DFQATT and CDR2 SNEGSKA (reference sequence). The CDR3 consists of 15 residues. CDR3 protein: CSARDLDRANQPRHF. In DNA, the CDR3 is TGCAGTGCTAGAGATTTGGACAGGGCCAATCAGCCCCGGCATTTT.

This sequence joins TRBV11-2 and TRBJ2-6; D not resolved. The V gene lost 6 bases and the J gene lost 1 base, with 13 bases spanning the gap. This CDR3 is 16 amino acids long. CDR1 is SGHAT, CDR2 FQNNGV, per germline. Here the CDR3 reads CASSSPWVSGANVLTF. CDR3 nucleotide sequence: TGTGCCAGCAGTTCCCCATGGGTTTCTGGGGCCAACGTCCTGACTTTC.

There are a few counts of this clonotype. The chain combines TRBV28 with TRBJ2-7; D might be TRBD1 (7 bases). Germline V gives CDR1 MDHEN, CDR2 SYDVKM. The ends were cut back, 0 bases at V and 9 bases at J, with 15 bases in the middle. The CDR3 runs to 14 residues. CDR3 bases: TGTGCCAGCAGTTTATGGGTTTCAGGGGGGACGCAGTACTTC. This encodes CASSLWVSGGTQYF.

This clonotype has a handful of counts. The genes are TRBV29-1 and TRBJ1-2; 9 positions match TRBD1. Germline-derived CDR1 and CDR2 are SQVTM and ANQGSEA. This CDR3 contains 11 residues. The CDR3 spells CTGTGKDGYTF. Written as DNA, the CDR3 is TGCACCGGGACAGGGAAAGATGGCTACACCTTC.